This is a list of T cell receptor beta chains from one sample in a study of blood T cell repertoires in COVID-19. Clones were read by immunoSEQ multiplex PCR, and TCRdb kept only the in-frame ones, dropping some. Of fewer than 150,000 clones listed, approximately 77% are singletons. The sequenced material came from peripheral blood. These receptors were collected from an elderly man with acute or convalescent COVID-19. Each CDR3 is given without its conserved first and last residue. The D gene is left open where the match is weak.

d_gene	v_gene	CDR3aa
.	TRBV12-3/TRBV12-4	ASRLGRVYEQY
TRBD1	TRBV9	ASSVGPGGTYEQY
.	TRBV5-4	ASSFRSPGTDTQY
.	TRBV28	ASRFRESNQPQH
.	TRBV7-2	ASSLGSSSYNEQF
TRBD1	TRBV11-3	ASSPGQGPEAF
.	TRBV5-1	ASSLVAGAGELF
.	TRBV5-4	ASSFPSLSQETQY
.	TRBV23-1	ASSLAWALRTEAF
.	TRBV9	ASSVGAGNYGYT
.	TRBV12-1	ASSSHGLAGGYNEQF
TRBD2	TRBV7-2	ASSLAGASGYQETQY
.	TRBV19	ASSAQGNYGYT
.	TRBV6-5	ASSYAGNTEAF
.	TRBV7-9	ASRQRENTEAF
.	TRBV7-2	ASSLAGAYNEQF
TRBD1	TRBV19	ASSRIQGWHEQF
TRBD1	TRBV11-2	ASSAAGTGNQETQY
TRBD1	TRBV24-1	ATSDPRTGGKPQH
.	TRBV10-3	AISLERGYEQY
TRBD1	TRBV3-1/TRBV3-2	ASSPLDRVGNEQF
.	TRBV5-1	ATSTAGYNEQF
TRBD1	TRBV11-3	ASNKTGLGEKLF
.	TRBV9	ASSARGTTGGSPLH
.	TRBV19	ASSTGGPGNQPQH
TRBD1	TRBV10-3	AIGDSLDTEAF
TRBD1	TRBV5-1	ASSQWDSPGELF
TRBD1	TRBV5-1	ASSSGQGGTGELF
TRBD1	TRBV2	ASRTQGYEQY
TRBD1	TRBV7-8	ASSKGALGSGELF
.	TRBV5-5	ASSRGGSNQPQH
TRBD2	TRBV5-6	ASSSSGTSGGYYTDTQY
TRBD1	TRBV7-2	ASSLVGGDYNEQF
.	TRBV4-2	ASSRLGDSSGNTIY
TRBD1	TRBV7-2	ASSFGDRDEADTQY
.	TRBV5-6	ASSRAGSAYSGANVLT
.	TRBV4-2	ASSPLAGYGRNTEAF
.	TRBV18	ASSPSKLKNTEAF
TRBD2	TRBV11-2	ASSPRLAQTWADTQY
TRBD1	TRBV7-2	ASSLNLVPRGIKTQY
TRBD1	TRBV30	AWRETGTGSLAKNIQY
.	TRBV12-3/TRBV12-4	ASRRDTQETQY
.	TRBV4-1	ASSQAGATNEKLF
.	TRBV28	ASSLAFIGYT
TRBD2	TRBV19	ASSEGLAGGETQY
TRBD1	TRBV6-5	ASRGTGGNYGYT